Presented here are 31 T cell receptor beta chains from one specimen sequenced in a study of T cells in localized non-small cell lung cancer. Only in-frame clones appear in the TCRdb table, and some are missing; sequencing was by immunoSEQ multiplex PCR. The repertoire has roughly 2,200 clones, roughly 25% of them found once; the top ten carry roughly 8%. Sequencing used lung tumor tissue, obtained before any cancer treatment. The source is a man aged 40-75 years with stage III lung adenocarcinoma.

This rearrangement joins TRBV11-3 to TRBJ2-1; 11 bases agree with TRBD2. Per the germline V gene, CDR1 is SGHNT and CDR2 is YENEEA. This CDR3 contains 16 residues. The trim removed 4 bases at V and 5 bases at J, leaving 7 bases unmatched. The CDR3 here is CASSSRRLAGHNEQFF. DNA for the CDR3: TGTGCCAGCAGCTCCCGCCGACTAGCGGGGCACAATGAGCAGTTCTTC.

This clone is large within its sample. The chain recombines TRBV9 with TRBJ1-4; D might be TRBD1 (5 bases). V was cut by 3 bases and J by 7 bases, with 13 bases left in between. Germline V CDR1 and CDR2: SGDLS, YYNGEE. The CDR3 runs 14 residues. CDR3 nucleotides: TGTGCCAGCAGCGCAGGGCCTAGCCGTGAAAAACTGTTTTTT. This sequence encodes CASSAGPSREKLFF.

The chain couples TRBV6-7 to TRBJ2-2; weak D call: TRBD2 (5 bases). TRBV6-7 qualifies as an ORF whose function is uncertain. The CDR3 contains 16 residues. Trimming took off 5 bases at V and 3 bases at J, with 16 bases between the two ends. The CDR3 nucleotides read TGTGCCAGCAGTGAAATGCCGGGGAGCGACACCGGGGAGCTGTTTTTT. Translated: CASSEMPGSDTGELFF.

This clone was counted only a few times. The gene calls are TRBV18 and TRBJ2-5, with TRBD1 matching 9 bases. CDR1 and CDR2 (germline): KGHSH, LQKENI. The CDR3 consists of 15 residues. Trimming cost V 0 bases and J 3 bases; bases outside gene matches: 2. The CDR3 sequence is CASSPPGQGKETQYF. The CDR3 nucleotides read TGTGCCAGCTCACCACCGGGACAGGGAAAAGAGACCCAGTACTTC. The variable domain in full, completed from reference TRBV18 and TRBJ2-5, reads NAGVMQNPRHLVRRRGQEARLRCSPMKGHSHVYWYRQLPEEGLKFMVYLQKENIIDESGMPKERFSAEFPKEGPSILRIQQVVRGDSAAYFCASSPPGQGKETQYFGPGTRLLVL.

This clone has more than one count but fewer than ten. J is TRBJ2-5 and V is TRBV11-3; 9 bases line up with TRBD1. Losses at the gene ends were 4 bases for V and 5 bases for J; bases not matched to a gene: 5. The CDR3 contains 14 residues. Germline CDR1 is SGHNT and CDR2 is YENEEA. The CDR3 sequence is CASSSYRGRETQYF. In nucleotides, the CDR3 is TGTGCCAGCAGCTCCTACAGGGGGCGTGAGACCCAGTACTTC.

The V gene is TRBV11-3, the J gene TRBJ1-2; 8 nucleotides align to TRBD1. V was clipped by 5 bases and J by 3 bases; unmatched bases: 5. The CDR3 runs 14 residues. Germline loops: CDR1 SGHNT, CDR2 YENEEA. In DNA form, the CDR3 reads TGTGCCAGCAGCAGGACAGGGCCCCACTATGGCTACACCTTC. Translation gives CASSRTGPHYGYTF.

The J gene is TRBJ1-1, the V gene TRBV11-3; 12 bases fit TRBD1. CDR3 length: 16 amino acids. V dropped 4 bases and J dropped 6; count of bases not matched to a gene: 9. CDR1 is SGHNT and CDR2 is YENEEA in the germline V gene. The CDR3 sequence: CASSSGTGGLRAEAFF. The CDR3 bases are TGTGCCAGCAGCTCCGGGACAGGGGGCCTTCGGGCTGAAGCTTTCTTT.

The chain carries TRBV29-1 and TRBJ2-7, with D possibly matching TRBD1 (6 bases). The CDR3 consists of 12 residues. Germline V CDR1 and CDR2: SQVTM, ANQGSEA. The V gene lost 6 bases and the J gene lost 5 bases, with 14 bases spanning the gap. For the CDR3, the DNA is TGCAGCGTGACAACAGGGTTCAACGAGCAGTACTTC. Protein product: CSVTTGFNEQYF.

The chain is built from TRBV6-8 and TRBJ1-1; no clear D. The CDR3 is 13 residues long. CDR1 is MNHGY, CDR2 SAAAGT, per germline. V was trimmed by 6 bases and J by 1 base, leaving 9 bases between them. The CDR3 nucleotides are TGTGCCAGCAGCCCCGGTAAGAACACTGAAGCTTTCTTT. This gives the protein CASSPGKNTEAFF.

V and J are TRBV5-1 and TRBJ2-7; TRBD2 agrees at 8 bases. The V gene's germline CDR1 is SGHRS and CDR2 YFSETQ. This CDR3 contains 14 residues. The V gene end was trimmed by 6 bases and the J gene end by 3 bases; junction bases not matched to a gene: 8. CDR3 in DNA: TGCGCCAGCACGGTGGTAGCGGGAAACTACGAGCAGTACTTC. Translation: CASTVVAGNYEQYF.

This clone has more than one count but fewer than ten. The chain joins TRBV6-8 to TRBJ2-7; D remains ambiguous. The germline gives CDR1 MNHGY, CDR2 SAAAGT. With 6 bases removed from V and 3 bases from J, the gap between germline ends came to 15 bases. The CDR3 has 14 residues. The CDR3 DNA is TGTGCCAGCAGGGCCGAAATGGGCGACTACGAGCAGTACTTC. Translating it yields CASRAEMGDYEQYF.

The rearrangement joins TRBV19 to TRBJ2-1, with D perhaps matching TRBD2 (5 bases). CDR3 size: 14 residues. The V gene's germline CDR1 is LNHDA and CDR2 SQIVND (reference sequence). Trimming took 3 bases from V and 6 from J, leaving 12 bases between them. CDR3 residues: CASSIALGLNEQFF. In DNA form, the CDR3 reads TGTGCCAGTAGTATCGCCCTAGGACTCAATGAGCAGTTCTTC.

This clone is classed as large. J is TRBJ2-1 and V is TRBV9, with TRBD2 identical over 9 bases. V was pared by 0 bases and J by 6 bases, with 4 bases of the junction left unmatched. The length of the CDR3 is 15 residues. CDR1 is SGDLS, CDR2 YYNGEE, per germline. DNA for the CDR3: TGTGCCAGCAGCGTAGATCTAGCGGGAATCAATGAGCAGTTCTTC. The encoded protein is CASSVDLAGINEQFF.

This chain connects TRBV10-2 to TRBJ1-5; D unresolved. V was trimmed by 5 bases and J by 0 bases, leaving 11 bases between them. The CDR3 loop spans 15 amino acids. Germline lookup yields CDR1 WSHSY and CDR2 SAAADI. The CDR3 coding sequence is TGCGCCAGCAGTACGGACGGATATAGCAATCAGCCCCAGCATTTT. Encoded protein: CASSTDGYSNQPQHF.

This rearrangement joins TRBV19 to TRBJ2-3; possible D gene TRBD1, 5 bases. This CDR3 region has 14 residues. Trimming took 5 bases from V and 0 from J, leaving 9 bases between them. Per germline, CDR1 LNHDA and CDR2 SQIVND (reference sequence). The CDR3 region has the DNA TGTGCCAGTAGTTTAGGGGTGAGCACAGATACGCAGTATTTT. Its translation is CASSLGVSTDTQYF. The variable domain in full, completed from reference TRBV19 and TRBJ2-3, reads DGGITQSPKYLFRKEGQNVTLSCEQNLNHDAMYWYRQDPGQGLRLIYYSQIVNDFQKGDIAEGYSVSREKKESFPLTVTSAQKNPTAFYLCASSLGVSTDTQYFGPGTRLTVL.

The sample holds a few counts of this clone. The chain combines TRBV6-8 with TRBJ2-7; D perhaps matches TRBD1 (6 bases). V was clipped by 7 bases and J by 1 base, with 17 bases between them. The CDR3 has 15 amino acids. Germline V gene lookup returns CDR1 MNHGY and CDR2 SAAAGT. CDR3 sequence: CASNSPGTPSYEQYF. CDR3 in DNA: TGTGCCAGCAATAGTCCTGGGACACCTTCCTACGAGCAGTACTTC.

A few counts support this clone. The chain recombines TRBV11-3 with TRBJ2-3; 8 positions match TRBD1. The germline CDR1 and CDR2 sequences are SGHNT and YENEEA. Trimming removed 3 bases from V and 6 bases from J; junction bases left unmatched: 5. This CDR3 region has 14 residues. The CDR3 sequence: CASSFGQGFDTQYF. CDR3 DNA: TGTGCCAGCAGCTTTGGACAGGGATTCGATACGCAGTATTTT.

This clone is labeled medium-sized (0.01 to 0.1%). V is TRBV9 and J is TRBJ1-6, with D perhaps TRBD1 (6 bases). CDR1 is SGDLS and CDR2 is YYNGEE in the germline V gene. CDR3 length: 14 residues. With 3 bases removed from V and 10 bases from J, the gap between germline ends came to 14 bases. The CDR3 loop is CASSERGVGSPLHF. Written as DNA, the CDR3 is TGTGCCAGCAGCGAGAGGGGGGTAGGGTCACCCCTCCACTTT.

This chain joins TRBV6-1 and TRBJ2-3; 8 bases line up with TRBD2. V was clipped by 0 bases and J by 5 bases; unmatched bases: 7. CDR3 size: 16 residues. The V gene's germline CDR1 is MNHNS and CDR2 SASEGT. The CDR3 DNA sequence: TGTGCCAGCAGTGAAGCTGAAGCGGGAGCGGGAGATACGCAGTATTTT. It is translated as CASSEAEAGAGDTQYF.

This chain uses TRBV19 with TRBJ2-5, with D unresolved. The CDR3 extends over 12 amino acids. V was clipped by 3 bases and J by 8 bases, with 10 bases between them. Germline loops: CDR1 LNHDA, CDR2 SQIVND (reference sequence). The CDR3: CASSMLGSTQYF. In DNA form, the CDR3 reads TGTGCCAGTAGTATGTTAGGATCAACCCAGTACTTC.

This clone occurred a few times. This sequence joins TRBV11-3 and TRBJ2-7; D remains unclear. CDR3 length: 16 amino acids. CDR1 is SGHNT, CDR2 YENEEA, per germline. The V and J ends lost 2 bases and 2 bases respectively, with 16 bases between them. As DNA, the CDR3 is TGTGCCAGCAGCTTATATTTTACTCCCAGAACCTACGAGCAGTACTTC. This encodes CASSLYFTPRTYEQYF.

This chain links TRBV29-1 with TRBJ1-2, with D possibly TRBD1 on 6 matching bases. V lost 4 bases and J lost 5, with 14 bases in between. This CDR3 is 13 amino acids long. The germline V gene has CDR1 SQVTM and CDR2 ANQGSEA. The CDR3 region is CSVARGAGYGYTF. CDR3 nucleotides: TGCAGCGTTGCCCGGGGGGCTGGATATGGCTACACCTTC. Full variable domain (missing parts from reference TRBV29-1 and TRBJ1-2): SAVISQKPSRDICQRGTSLTIQCQVDSQVTMMFWYRQQPGQSLTLIATANQGSEATYESGFVIDKFPISRPNLTFSTLTVSNMSPEDSSIYLCSVARGAGYGYTFGSGTRLTVV.

This clone was picked up a small number of times. This sequence joins TRBV11-3 and TRBJ1-2; maybe TRBD1 (5 bases). The CDR3 is made up of 14 amino acids. The V end was cut by 5 bases, the J end by 6 bases, with 16 bases between. Germline V gene lookup returns CDR1 SGHNT and CDR2 YENEEA. Here the CDR3 reads CASSVALMGHGYTF. CDR3 nucleotide sequence: TGTGCCAGCAGCGTCGCCCTCATGGGGCATGGCTACACCTTC. The variable domain in full, with the rest retrieved from reference TRBV11-3 and TRBJ1-2, is EAGVVQSPRYKIIEKKQPVAFWCNPISGHNTLYWYLQNLGQGPELLIRYENEEAVDDSQLPKDRFSAERLKGVDSTLKIQPAELGDSAVYLCASSVALMGHGYTFGSGTRLTVV.

Only a few counts were recorded for this clone. This chain joins TRBV6-8 and TRBJ2-7; D unclear. This CDR3 is 14 amino acids long. V was shortened by 6 bases and J by 2 bases, with 14 bases between the two germline ends. Germline-derived CDR1 and CDR2 are MNHGY and SAAAGT. CDR3 protein: CASSPGPDPYEQYF. The CDR3 region has the DNA TGTGCCAGCAGCCCAGGACCAGACCCCTACGAGCAGTACTTC.

The V gene is TRBV18, the J gene TRBJ2-2; D call uncertain. V lost 0 bases, J lost 1 base, and 9 bases lay in between. The CDR3 runs to 16 residues. Germline CDR1 KGHSH, CDR2 LQKENI. In DNA form, the CDR3 reads TGTGCCAGCTCACCACCCCAACACTTGAACACCGGGGAGCTGTTTTTT. It codes for CASSPPQHLNTGELFF.

This clone came up a few times. The V call is TRBV11-3, the J call TRBJ1-4; D is possibly TRBD1 (6 bases). The germline CDR1 and CDR2 sequences are SGHNT and YENEEA. This CDR3 has 15 amino acids. Trimming took off 4 bases at V and 7 bases at J, with 16 bases between the two ends. This CDR3 is CASSSHREVGEKLFF. The DNA of the CDR3 is TGTGCCAGCAGCTCGCACAGGGAGGTGGGTGAAAAACTGTTTTTT. Filled out from reference TRBV11-3 and TRBJ1-4, the complete variable domain reads EAGVVQSPRYKIIEKKQPVAFWCNPISGHNTLYWYLQNLGQGPELLIRYENEEAVDDSQLPKDRFSAERLKGVDSTLKIQPAELGDSAVYLCASSSHREVGEKLFFGSGTQLSVL.

This sequence joins TRBV15 and TRBJ1-5; 8 bases match TRBD1. Germline CDR1 reads LNHNV; CDR2 reads YYDKDF (reference sequence). There are 16 residues in the CDR3. V was clipped by 8 bases and J by 2 bases; unmatched bases: 11. CDR3 sequence reads: CATQFSGGAGNQPQHF. CDR3 coding DNA: TGTGCCACCCAGTTCTCAGGGGGCGCAGGCAATCAGCCCCAGCATTTT.

The chain employs TRBV14 and TRBJ2-3, with 11 bases fitting TRBD2. The CDR3 has 17 residues. V gave up 3 bases and J gave up 2 bases; unmatched junction bases: 7. Germline CDR1 reads SGHDN; CDR2 reads FVKESK. CDR3 residues: CASSQARTSGFTDTQYF. As DNA, the CDR3 is TGTGCCAGCAGCCAGGCACGGACTAGCGGGTTCACAGATACGCAGTATTTT.

This chain joins TRBV28 and TRBJ2-3, with TRBD2 as a possible D gene (7 bases). The CDR3 runs to 14 residues. V was trimmed by 6 bases and J by 4 bases, leaving 14 bases between them. Per germline, CDR1 MDHEN and CDR2 SYDVKM. The CDR3 loop is CASRGGGAADTQYF. The CDR3 bases are TGTGCCAGCAGGGGTGGGGGGGCGGCAGATACGCAGTATTTT.

The chain links TRBV15 to TRBJ2-7; the D gene is possibly TRBD1 (5 bases). Trimming shortened V by 6 bases and J by 1 base, and 22 bases separated the two germline ends. In germline, CDR1 is LNHNV, CDR2 YYDKDF (reference sequence). The CDR3 has 17 residues. In DNA, the CDR3 is TGTGCCACCAGAATGAATGCAGTAGGGGATGATTCCTACGAGCAGTACTTC. Its protein product is CATRMNAVGDDSYEQYF.

This clone was picked up a small number of times. The chain recombines TRBV6-8 with TRBJ2-6, with unresolved D. Germline V gene data show CDR1 as MNHGY and CDR2 as SAAAGT. This CDR3 is 13 amino acids long. Trimming shortened V by 4 bases and J by 0 bases, and 1 base separated the two germline ends. CDR3 amino acids: CASSFSGANVLTF. CDR3 bases: TGTGCCAGCAGTTTCTCTGGGGCCAACGTCCTGACTTTC.